The clone carrying this TCR beta chain was recorded a few times. The data originate from a study of T cells of healthy individuals. This CDR3 has 13 amino acids. Per the germline V gene, CDR1 is ENHRY and CDR2 is SYGVKD. Trimming cost V 3 bases and J 0 bases, with 6 bases left between them. TCRdb re-called the 5' RACE reads through MiXCR, storing one row per CDR3 protein. The data hold around 98,000 distinct CDR3 sequences, with roughly 15% observed a single time. The origin of this receptor is a human donor in good health. This chain uses TRBV10-3 with TRBJ2-7; D remains unclear. The CDR3 reads CAISDISSYEQYF. CDR3 bases: TGTGCCATCAGTGACATAAGCTCCTACGAGCAGTACTTC.